The T cell receptor beta chain under discussion was sequenced for a study of blood T cell repertoires in COVID-19. Study-wide context: The United States, Italy and Spain were the sources of the acute and convalescent COVID-19 samples. Sample material is recorded as cDNA or gDNA derived from T cells, B-cell-depleted T cells, or PBMCs.

Seattle patients were enrolled while actively infected and followed longitudinally. From germline, CDR1 is MNHNY and CDR2 SVGAGI (reference sequence). The length of the CDR3 is 16 residues. The ends lost 7 bases at V and 1 base at J; junction bases unmatched: 7. In the authors' workflow: Quantification of nucleated cells was approximated via reference gene primer amplification. Assay: immunoSEQ multiplex PCR; the TCRdb copy retains only in-frame clones and omits some. The V and J calls and clone size come from that table; D and trimming were worked out from the DNA. This sample carries about 56,000 clones, about two thirds of them seen once, and the ten largest clones take 4.8%.

The specimen was peripheral blood. The chain is built from TRBV6-6 and TRBJ1-3; 10 nucleotides agree with TRBD1. The TCR sequence derives from a woman in her sixties or seventies with COVID-19, enrolled during active disease. The CDR3: CASMGQGRTSGNTIYF. As DNA, the CDR3 is TGTGCCAGCATGGGACAGGGGAGGACTTCTGGAAACACCATATATTTT.